These T cell receptor beta chains were read from a single sample in a study of beta chain features in type 1 diabetes. Measured with immunoSEQ multiplex PCR; TCRdb has only the in-frame clones, and not every one. The sample records roughly 350,000 clones, more than 9.5% being singletons. Sequences were obtained from naive CD4+ T cells from blood. These receptors were taken from a woman aged 25 to 39 in good health. The CDR3 runs from the conserved cysteine through the conserved F or W. The D gene is left open where the match is weak. Size is stated for part of the rows, as once, few or many counts, or as a class when the clone is expanded.

abundance	v_gene	j_gene	d_gene	CDR3aa	CDR3nt
few	TRBV7-2	TRBJ1-5	-	CASSLAQGLPQHF	TGTGCCAGCAGCTTAGCCCAGGGACTGCCCCAGCATTTT
-	TRBV19	TRBJ2-3	-	CASIAASDSTDTQYF	TGTGCCAGTATCGCAGCTAGCGACAGCACAGATACGCAGTATTTT
-	TRBV28	TRBJ1-1	-	CASSLQTGVAFF	TGTGCCAGCAGTTTGCAGACCGGGGTAGCTTTCTTT
few	TRBV28	TRBJ2-5	-	CASSTPGQETQYF	TGTGCCAGCAGTACCCCCGGCCAAGAGACCCAGTACTTC
-	TRBV28	TRBJ2-1	-	CAARGAGTYNEQFF	TGTGCCGCACGCGGCGCGGGCACCTACAATGAGCAGTTCTTC
few	TRBV28	TRBJ2-5	TRBD1	CASSSDTGQGPNFLTQYF	TGTGCCAGCAGTTCGGACACCGGACAGGGGCCCAACTTTTTGACCCAGTACTTC
few	TRBV27	TRBJ1-4	-	CASSSRSLPATNEKLFF	TGTGCCAGCAGTTCCCGGTCCCTTCCCGCAACTAATGAAAAACTGTTTTTT
few	TRBV27	TRBJ2-7	-	CASSIEGGEQYF	TGTGCCAGCAGTATCGAAGGGGGCGAGCAGTACTTC
few	TRBV7-9	TRBJ2-7	-	CASSLQGLDYEQYF	TGTGCCAGCAGCTTACAGGGTCTCGACTACGAGCAGTACTTC
few	TRBV29-1	TRBJ2-3	TRBD2	CSAYPPTSGIPLGSTDTQYF	TGCAGCGCCTACCCACCGACTAGCGGGATCCCCCTGGGGAGCACAGATACGCAGTATTTT
few	TRBV2	TRBJ1-5	-	CASSIQGINQPQHF	TGTGCCAGCAGCATCCAGGGGATTAATCAGCCCCAGCATTTT
-	TRBV27	TRBJ2-7	TRBD2	CASSLGLAGTNPYEQYF	TGTGCCAGCAGTTTAGGACTAGCAGGCACGAATCCCTACGAGCAGTACTTC
few	TRBV12-5	TRBJ2-1	-	CASGLSDKPYNEQFF	TGTGCTAGTGGTTTGTCGGACAAGCCCTACAATGAGCAGTTCTTC
few	TRBV6-5	TRBJ2-7	TRBD2	CASSYGRTSGNEQYF	TGTGCCAGCAGTTACGGCCGGACTAGCGGGAACGAGCAGTACTTC
-	TRBV6-5	TRBJ1-5	TRBD1	CASSTGTVNQPQHF	TGTGCCAGCAGTACGGGGACAGTCAATCAGCCCCAGCATTTT
-	TRBV4-3	TRBJ2-1	TRBD2	CASSQGGSLNEQFF	TGCGCCAGCAGCCAAGGCGGGAGTTTAAATGAGCAGTTCTTC
-	TRBV6-1	TRBJ2-7	-	CASRAGPGYEQYF	TGTGCCAGCAGGGCGGGCCCAGGCTACGAGCAGTACTTC
few	TRBV11-1	TRBJ2-1	-	CASSLDFASLYNEQFF	TGTGCCAGCAGCTTAGATTTTGCCAGTCTCTACAATGAGCAGTTCTTC
few	TRBV4-3	TRBJ2-7	TRBD2	CASSHSGAGGASYEQYF	TGCGCCAGCAGCCACTCAGGAGCGGGAGGGGCCTCCTACGAGCAGTACTTC
few	TRBV4-3	TRBJ2-5	-	CASSQELPTSQYF	TGCGCCAGCAGCCAAGAGTTACCGACTTCCCAGTACTTC
-	TRBV11-2	TRBJ2-1	TRBD2	CASSYGSAGGRSEQFF	TGTGCCAGCAGCTATGGATCAGCGGGAGGAAGAAGTGAGCAGTTCTTC
-	TRBV15	TRBJ1-1	-	CATSRAPPGVNTEAFF	TGTGCCACCAGCAGAGCCCCGCCAGGGGTGAACACTGAAGCTTTCTTT
few	TRBV29-1	TRBJ2-2	-	CSVEGGVTGELFF	TGCAGCGTTGAAGGGGGGGTCACCGGGGAGCTGTTTTTT
few	TRBV6-6	TRBJ2-4	TRBD1	CASRRQGPKNIQYF	TGTGCCAGCAGACGACAGGGACCCAAAAACATTCAGTACTTC
-	TRBV30	TRBJ1-3	TRBD1	CAWSEQGIGGNTIYF	TGTGCCTGGAGTGAACAGGGGATCGGTGGAAACACCATATATTTT
few	TRBV18	TRBJ1-4	-	CASSPGERGKLFF	TGTGCCAGCTCACCTGGGGAAAGGGGAAAACTGTTTTTT
once	TRBV27	TRBJ2-7	TRBD2	CASRPQRGGYDEQYF	TGTGCCAGCAGGCCTCAGCGGGGAGGTTACGACGAGCAGTACTTC
few	TRBV10-3	TRBJ2-1	-	CAIGQGGAYNEQFF	TGTGCCATCGGTCAGGGGGGCGCTTACAATGAGCAGTTCTTC
few	TRBV14	TRBJ2-3	-	CASSQRVLDTQYF	TGTGCCAGCAGCCAGAGGGTATTAGATACGCAGTATTTT
few	TRBV18	TRBJ1-1	TRBD1	CASSRDSRNTEAFF	TGTGCCAGCTCACGGGACAGCCGTAACACTGAAGCTTTCTTT
-	TRBV6-1	TRBJ2-7	-	CASSDVVTSYEQYF	TGTGCCAGCAGTGACGTAGTCACCTCCTACGAGCAGTACTTC